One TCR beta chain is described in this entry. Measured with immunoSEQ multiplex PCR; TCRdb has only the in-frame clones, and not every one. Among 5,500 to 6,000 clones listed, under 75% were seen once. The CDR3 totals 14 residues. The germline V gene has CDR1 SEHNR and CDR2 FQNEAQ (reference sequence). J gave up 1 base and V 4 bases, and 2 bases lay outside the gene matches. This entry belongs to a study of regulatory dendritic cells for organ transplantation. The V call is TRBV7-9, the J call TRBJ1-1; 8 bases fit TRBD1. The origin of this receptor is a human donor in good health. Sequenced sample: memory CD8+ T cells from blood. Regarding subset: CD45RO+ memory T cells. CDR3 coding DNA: TGTGCCAGCAGCTCTACAGGGGGGAACACTGAAGCTTTCTTT. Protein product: CASSSTGGNTEAFF.